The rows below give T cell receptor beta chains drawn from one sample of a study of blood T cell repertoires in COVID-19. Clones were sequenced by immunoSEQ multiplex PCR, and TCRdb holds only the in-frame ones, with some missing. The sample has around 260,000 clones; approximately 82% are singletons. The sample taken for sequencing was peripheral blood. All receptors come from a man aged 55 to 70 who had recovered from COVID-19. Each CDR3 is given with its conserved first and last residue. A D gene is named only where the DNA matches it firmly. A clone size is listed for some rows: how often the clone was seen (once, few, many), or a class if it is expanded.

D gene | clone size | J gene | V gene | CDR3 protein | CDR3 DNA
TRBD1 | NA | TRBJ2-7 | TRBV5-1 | CASSPYPGTAVSYEQYF | TGCGCCAGCAGCCCCTACCCCGGGACAGCGGTCTCCTACGAGCAGTACTTC
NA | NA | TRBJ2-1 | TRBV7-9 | CASSPVVGARGKSHEQFF | TGTGCCAGCAGCCCCGTAGTGGGGGCACGCGGAAAGAGCCATGAGCAGTTCTTC
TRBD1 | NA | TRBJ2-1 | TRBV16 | CASSPGQGAWTEQFF | TGTGCCAGCAGCCCCGGACAGGGGGCTTGGACTGAGCAGTTCTTC
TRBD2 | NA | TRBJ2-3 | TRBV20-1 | CSASFPLAGGTDTQYF | TGCAGTGCTAGTTTCCCCCTAGCGGGAGGCACAGATACGCAGTATTTT
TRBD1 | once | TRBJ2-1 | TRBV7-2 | CASSYRQGIGSYNEQFF | TGTGCCAGCAGTTACCGACAGGGAATCGGCTCCTACAATGAGCAGTTCTTC
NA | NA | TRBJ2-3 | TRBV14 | CASSPRWNSPNTDTQYF | TGTGCCAGCAGCCCACGTTGGAATAGCCCGAACACAGATACGCAGTATTTT
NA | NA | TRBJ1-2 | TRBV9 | CASSVGARDSYTF | TGTGCCAGCAGCGTAGGCGCGAGGGACAGCTACACCTTC
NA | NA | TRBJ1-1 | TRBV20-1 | CSASTGNTEAFF | TGCAGTGCTAGTACAGGGAACACTGAAGCTTTCTTT
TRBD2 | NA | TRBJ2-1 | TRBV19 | CASSLRGASAYNEQFF | TGTGCCAGTAGTTTGCGGGGGGCCTCGGCGTACAATGAGCAGTTCTTC
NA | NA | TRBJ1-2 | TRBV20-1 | CSASPQTAALF | TGCAGTGCTAGTCCCCAGACAGCAGCCCTCTTC
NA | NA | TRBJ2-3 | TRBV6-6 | CASLKTDTQYF | TGTGCCAGCCTAAAAACAGATACGCAGTATTTT
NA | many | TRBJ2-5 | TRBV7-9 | CASSHRQAQETQYF | TGTGCCAGCAGCCACCGACAAGCCCAAGAGACCCAGTACTTC
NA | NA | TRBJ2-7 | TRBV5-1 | CASSSLGTLTYEQYF | TGCGCCAGCAGCTCGCTTGGGACACTTACCTACGAGCAGTACTTC
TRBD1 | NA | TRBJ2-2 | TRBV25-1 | CASRETGHNTGELFF | TGTGCCAGCAGGGAGACAGGGCATAACACCGGGGAGCTGTTTTTT
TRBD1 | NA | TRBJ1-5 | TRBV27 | CASADRAGQPQHF | TGTGCCAGCGCGGACAGGGCGGGGCAGCCCCAGCATTTT